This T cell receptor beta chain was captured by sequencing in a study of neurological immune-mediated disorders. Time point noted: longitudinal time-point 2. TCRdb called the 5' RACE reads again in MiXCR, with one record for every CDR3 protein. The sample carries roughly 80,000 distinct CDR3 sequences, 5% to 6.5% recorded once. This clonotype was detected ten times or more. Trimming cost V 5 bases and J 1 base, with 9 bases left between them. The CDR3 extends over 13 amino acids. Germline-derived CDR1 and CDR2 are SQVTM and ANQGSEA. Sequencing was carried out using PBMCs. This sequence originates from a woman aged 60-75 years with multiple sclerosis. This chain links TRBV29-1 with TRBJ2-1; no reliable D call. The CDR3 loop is CSVCKASYNEQFF. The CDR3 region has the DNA TGCAGCGTTTGTAAGGCATCCTACAATGAGCAGTTCTTC.